Each of the 10 T cell receptor beta chains below was sequenced from the same sample in a study of blood T cells in healthy people across ages. Combining a sample-barcoded 5' primer with a J-beta primer mix, a second PCR ran for roughly 6 to 11 cycles. TCRdb recomputed calls from the 5' RACE reads with MiXCR, one row per CDR3 protein. The sample consists of more than 1.4 million distinct CDR3 sequences, 42% of them appearing once. Sample: blood. These TCRs come from a woman between 18 and 29 years old in good health.

The rearrangement links TRBV5-1 to TRBJ2-1; TRBD1 aligns across 9 bases. Germline V gives CDR1 SGHRS, CDR2 YFSETQ. J was trimmed by 10 bases and V by 4 bases; bases with no gene match: 6. The CDR3 contains 13 residues. CDR3 amino acids: CASSPQDRGEQFF. In DNA form, the CDR3 reads TGCGCCAGCAGCCCCCAGGACAGGGGCGAGCAGTTCTTC. The entire variable domain, with the rest obtained from reference TRBV5-1 and TRBJ2-1, is as follows: KAGVTQTPRYLIKTRGQQVTLSCSPISGHRSVSWYQQTPGQGLQFLFEYFSETQRNKGNFPGRFSGRQFSNSRSEMNVSTLELGDSALYLCASSPQDRGEQFFGPGTRLTVL.

This clonotype appeared a few times. The V call is TRBV20-1, the J call TRBJ2-3; 10 bases align to TRBD2. The germline V gene encodes CDR1 DFQATT and CDR2 SNEGSKA (reference sequence). V dropped 2 bases and J dropped 6; count of bases not matched to a gene: 8. The CDR3 sequence is 15 residues long. In nucleotides, the CDR3 is TGCAGTGCTAGACACATAGCGGGGGGATCGGATACGCAGTATTTT. Encoded protein: CSARHIAGGSDTQYF.

The table lists this clonotype with many counts. The CDR3 here is CASSQDRAGAYEQYF. The DNA for the CDR3 is TGTGCCAGCAGCCAAGATCGCGCGGGAGCCTACGAGCAGTACTTC. The chain is built from TRBV3-1 and TRBJ2-7; TRBD2 matches at 7 bases. The CDR3 totals 15 residues. After removal of 0 bases from V and 2 bases from J, the junction contained 4 bases not matched to a gene. Germline V gene sequence: CDR1 LGHDT, CDR2 YNNKEL (reference sequence).

Only a few counts were recorded for this clonotype. V is TRBV7-2 and J is TRBJ2-5, with 10 bases fitting TRBD1. Germline values: CDR1 SGHTA, CDR2 FQGNSA. Trimming cost V 1 base and J 4 bases; bases outside gene matches: 9. This CDR3 region has 17 residues. The CDR3 DNA reads as TGTGCCAGCAGCTTAGGAAATTGGGACAGGGGAAGAGAGACCCAGTACTTC. Translated, it gives CASSLGNWDRGRETQYF.

This clonotype was counted only a few times. This chain connects TRBV15 to TRBJ1-2; 7 bases map to TRBD1. J lost 8 bases, V lost 4 bases, and 10 bases had no gene match. The CDR3 loop spans 14 amino acids. Germline V gene lookup returns CDR1 LNHNV and CDR2 YYDKDF (reference sequence). Here the CDR3 reads CATSIQGVPQGYTF. The CDR3 DNA is TGTGCCACCAGCATTCAGGGGGTCCCCCAAGGCTACACCTTC.

CDR3 region: CASSLRRGPGTDTQYF. CDR3 sequence (DNA): TGTGCCAGCAGTTTAAGACGGGGGCCGGGCACAGATACGCAGTATTTT. The chain couples TRBV11-2 to TRBJ2-3; D possibly uses TRBD1 or TRBD2 (6 bases each). The CDR3 sequence is 16 residues long. V shed 6 bases and J shed 1 base, with 17 bases lying between them. Germline CDR1 and CDR2: SGHAT and FQNNGV.

V and J are TRBV7-8 and TRBJ2-5; TRBD1 or TRBD2 may be the D gene (6 bases each). Germline lookup yields CDR1 SGHVS and CDR2 FQNEAQ. CDR3 length: 13 residues. V was shortened by 6 bases and J by 11 bases, with 19 bases between the two germline ends. The CDR3 is CASRRGGSNEQYF. The CDR3 nucleotides read TGTGCCAGCAGACGAGGGGGGTCGAATGAGCAGTACTTC.

The genes are TRBV5-1 and TRBJ2-5; TRBD2 matches at 8 bases. Near its end, the DNA agrees better with TRBJ2-7, so the J call may be wrong. Germline V lookup: CDR1 SGHRS, CDR2 YFSETQ. CDR3 length equals 14 residues. CDR3 sequence (DNA): TGCGCCAGCGGAAAGGGACTAGGGGCGTCCGAGCAGTACTTC. Protein sequence: CASGKGLGASEQYF.

This sequence joins TRBV20-1 and TRBJ2-3, with D possibly TRBD2 on 6 matching bases. Germline-derived CDR1 and CDR2 are DFQATT and SNEGSKA (reference sequence). Trimming removed 6 bases at V and 10 bases at J, with 20 bases between. CDR3 length equals 13 residues. The CDR3 region is CSARRDWGPPQYF. The CDR3, as DNA: TGCAGTGCCCGCCGGGACTGGGGTCCTCCGCAGTATTTT.

The genes are TRBV20-1 and TRBJ2-1, with 10 positions matching TRBD2. Germline loops: CDR1 DFQATT, CDR2 SNEGSKA (reference sequence). J was trimmed by 6 bases and V by 6 bases; bases with no gene match: 8. CDR3 length: 14 residues. In DNA form, the CDR3 reads TGCAGTGCGACAGGGACTAGCGACCCCAATGAGCAGTTCTTC. Encoded protein: CSATGTSDPNEQFF.